Below are 14 T cell receptor beta chains sequenced from a single sample in a study of blood T cell repertoires in COVID-19. Assay used: immunoSEQ multiplex PCR; TCRdb lists only in-frame clones, some missing. The sample consists of under 30,000 clones, 65% to 90% of them appearing once. Sequenced material: peripheral blood. The receptors were gathered from a human donor in a cohort sampled during active COVID-19.

The CDR3 loop is CASTGGSEQYF. The CDR3 DNA reads as TGTGCCAGCACCGGAGGGAGCGAGCAGTACTTC. The chain uses TRBV5-6 and TRBJ2-7; D possibly corresponds to TRBD2 (6 bases). CDR3 size: 11 residues. Trimming pared 6 bases from V and 6 bases from J, leaving 10 bases between. Germline assignment: CDR1 SGHDT and CDR2 YYEEEE.

The CDR3 loop is CASSPREFATDTQYF. In DNA, the CDR3 is TGTGCCAGCAGCCCACGAGAGTTTGCTACAGATACGCAGTATTTT. The chain employs TRBV7-2 and TRBJ2-3; the D is unclear. The CDR3 consists of 15 residues. The V end lost 5 bases, the J end lost 3 bases, and 15 bases lay between the germline ends. From germline, CDR1 is SGHTA and CDR2 FQGNSA.

Regarding this clone: The junction differs from germline at one of its ends, possibly a read error. The chain uses TRBV5-1 and TRBJ2-7, with D perhaps matching TRBD1 (5 bases). The CDR3 is made up of 15 amino acids. CDR1 is SGHRS and CDR2 is YFSETQ in the germline V gene. Here the CDR3 reads CASSLGPEASYEQYF. DNA of the CDR3: TGCGCCAGCAGTTTGGGGCCCGAGGCCTCTTACGAGCAGTACTTC.

The chain joins TRBV7-9 to TRBJ2-7; tentatively, D is TRBD2 (6 bases). Between the trimmed V and J ends, which lost 1 base and 1 base, there was a span of 11 bases. The CDR3 loop spans 15 amino acids. Germline V gene data show CDR1 as SEHNR and CDR2 as FQNEAQ (reference sequence). The CDR3 nucleotides are TGTGCCAGCAGCTTAGGGGCAGGACTATCCTACGAGCAGTACTTC. Protein product: CASSLGAGLSYEQYF.

This chain uses TRBV6-2 or TRBV6-3 with TRBJ2-7; D gene ambiguous. CDR3 length: 12 amino acids. Germline CDR1 MNHEY, CDR2 SVGEGT. Trimming removed 5 bases at V and 2 bases at J, with 7 bases between. The CDR3 coding sequence is TGTGCCAGCAGTCCCCCAACCTACGAGCAGTACTTC. Amino acid sequence: CASSPPTYEQYF.

The chain links TRBV6-5 to TRBJ2-1; 7 bases are a match to TRBD1. Germline V lookup: CDR1 MNHEY, CDR2 SVGAGI. The CDR3 is 14 residues long. V was pared by 4 bases and J by 0 bases, with 0 bases of the junction left unmatched. The CDR3 region is CASSWDSSYNEQFF. The CDR3 DNA sequence: TGTGCCAGCAGTTGGGACAGCTCCTACAATGAGCAGTTCTTC.

The CDR3 is CSASGGELTDTQYF. In DNA, the CDR3 is TGCAGTGCTAGTGGGGGGGAACTCACAGATACGCAGTATTTT. The chain couples TRBV20-1 to TRBJ2-3, with 7 bases identical to TRBD2. CDR3 size: 14 residues. The germline gives CDR1 DFQATT, CDR2 SNEGSKA (reference sequence). Germline trimming cut 3 bases from V and 2 bases from J; bases unmatched to any gene: 5.

This clone was recorded a few times. This sequence joins TRBV15 and TRBJ2-1; D gene unclear. Looked up from germline, CDR1 is LNHNV and CDR2 is YYDKDF (reference sequence). V was pared by 5 bases and J by 5 bases, with 10 bases between. This CDR3 contains 13 residues. The CDR3 protein is CATSHPSNNEQFF. The CDR3 region has the DNA TGTGCCACCAGCCACCCCAGTAACAATGAGCAGTTCTTC.

The chain couples TRBV2 to TRBJ2-1; D is perhaps TRBD2 (6 bases). The V gene's germline CDR1 is SNHLY and CDR2 FYNNEI. The CDR3 spans 15 residues. Trimming took off 6 bases at V and 6 bases at J, with 18 bases between the two ends. This CDR3 reads CASRDLGTGPNEQFF. The CDR3 bases are TGTGCCAGCAGAGACCTAGGGACTGGACCCAATGAGCAGTTCTTC.

This sequence joins TRBV9 and TRBJ2-7; D possibly corresponds to TRBD2 (7 bases). Trimming left V 5 bases short and J 4 bases short, with 16 bases between. Looked up from germline, CDR1 is SGDLS and CDR2 is YYNGEE. The CDR3 extends over 14 amino acids. This CDR3 is CASSYTGGGYEQYF. As DNA, the CDR3 is TGTGCCAGCAGTTATACGGGGGGCGGATACGAGCAGTACTTC. Together with reference TRBV9 and TRBJ2-7, the CDR3 gives the full variable domain: DSGVTQTPKHLITATGQRVTLRCSPRSGDLSVYWYQQSLDQGLQFLIQYYNGEERAKGNILERFSAQQFPDLHSELNLSSLELGDSALYFCASSYTGGGYEQYFGPGTRLTVT.

The chain recombines TRBV6-5 with TRBJ1-4, with D perhaps matching TRBD1 (5 bases). Trimming took off 6 bases at V and 3 bases at J, with 14 bases between the two ends. Germline CDR1 MNHEY, CDR2 SVGAGI. The CDR3 spans 15 residues. CDR3 nucleotide sequence: TGTGCCAGCAGAGACGGGGGGGTGGCTAATGAAAAACTGTTTTTT. As protein: CASRDGGVANEKLFF.

The chain carries TRBV28 and TRBJ1-4; D unresolved. V dropped 2 bases and J dropped 8 bases, with 9 bases sitting between them. CDR1 and CDR2 (germline): MDHEN, SYDVKM. This CDR3 is 13 amino acids long. The DNA for the CDR3 is TGTGCCAGCAGTTTAGGAACAGTCGAAAAACTGTTTTTT. Translating gives CASSLGTVEKLFF.

V usage is TRBV2 and J usage is TRBJ2-1, with 15 bases fitting TRBD2. This CDR3 is 17 amino acids long. Germline V gene sequence: CDR1 SNHLY, CDR2 FYNNEI. After removal of 8 bases from V and 2 bases from J, the junction contained 7 bases not matched to a gene. This CDR3 reads CASAGTSGGFAYNEQFF. For the CDR3, the DNA is TGTGCCAGCGCGGGGACTAGCGGGGGGTTCGCCTACAATGAGCAGTTCTTC. The full variable domain, its missing parts supplied by reference TRBV2 and TRBJ2-1, is EPEVTQTPSHQVTQMGQEVILRCVPISNHLYFYWYRQILGQKVEFLVSFYNNEISEKSEIFDDQFSVERPDGSNFTLKIRSTKLEDSAMYFCASAGTSGGFAYNEQFFGPGTRLTVL.

V gene TRBV27 combines with J gene TRBJ2-7; a weak D match, TRBD2 (6 bases). In germline, CDR1 is MNHEY, CDR2 SMNVEV (reference sequence). This CDR3 contains 13 residues. V lost 8 bases and J 4 bases, leaving 15 bases between the germline ends. The DNA for the CDR3 is TGTGCCAGCCGACTCCGGGGGACTTACGAGCAGTACTTC. It yields the protein CASRLRGTYEQYF.